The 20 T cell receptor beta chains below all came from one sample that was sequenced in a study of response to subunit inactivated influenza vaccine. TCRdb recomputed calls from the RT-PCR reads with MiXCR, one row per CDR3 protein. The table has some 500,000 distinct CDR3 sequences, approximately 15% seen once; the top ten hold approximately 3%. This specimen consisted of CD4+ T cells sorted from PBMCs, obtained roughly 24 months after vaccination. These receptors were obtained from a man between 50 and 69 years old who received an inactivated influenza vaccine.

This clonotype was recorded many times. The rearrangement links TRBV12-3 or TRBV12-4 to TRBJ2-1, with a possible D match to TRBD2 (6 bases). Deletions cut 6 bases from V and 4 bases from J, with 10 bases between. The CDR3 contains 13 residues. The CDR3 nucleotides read TGTGCCAGCAGCCGGGACTTTTACAATGAGCAGTTCTTC. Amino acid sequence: CASSRDFYNEQFF.

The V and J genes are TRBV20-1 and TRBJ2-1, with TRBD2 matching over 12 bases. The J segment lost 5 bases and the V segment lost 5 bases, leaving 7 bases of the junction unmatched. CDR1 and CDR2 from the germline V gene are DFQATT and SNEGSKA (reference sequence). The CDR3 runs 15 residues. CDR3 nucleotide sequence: TGCAGTGCTGATTTGGGGACTAGCGGGCACAATGAGCAGTTCTTC. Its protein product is CSADLGTSGHNEQFF.

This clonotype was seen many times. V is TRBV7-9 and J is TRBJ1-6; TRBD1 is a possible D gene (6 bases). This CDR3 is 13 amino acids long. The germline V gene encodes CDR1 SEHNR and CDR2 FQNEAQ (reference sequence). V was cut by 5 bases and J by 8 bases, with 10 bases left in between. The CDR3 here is CASSRRQDSPLHF. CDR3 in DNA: TGTGCCAGCAGCAGACGACAGGATTCACCCCTCCACTTT.

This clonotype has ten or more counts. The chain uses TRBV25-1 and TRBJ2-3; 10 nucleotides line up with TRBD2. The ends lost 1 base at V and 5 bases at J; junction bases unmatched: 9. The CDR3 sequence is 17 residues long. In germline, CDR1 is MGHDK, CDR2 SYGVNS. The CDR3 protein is CASSEFPASGGRDTQYF. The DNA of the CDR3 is TGTGCCAGCAGTGAATTTCCCGCTAGCGGGGGAAGAGATACGCAGTATTTT.

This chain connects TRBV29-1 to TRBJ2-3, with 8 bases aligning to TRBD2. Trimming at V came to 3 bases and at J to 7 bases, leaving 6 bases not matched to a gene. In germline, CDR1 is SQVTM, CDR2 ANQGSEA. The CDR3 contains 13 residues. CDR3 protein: CSVDGGAKNTQYF. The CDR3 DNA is TGCAGCGTTGACGGGGGGGCGAAAAATACGCAGTATTTT.

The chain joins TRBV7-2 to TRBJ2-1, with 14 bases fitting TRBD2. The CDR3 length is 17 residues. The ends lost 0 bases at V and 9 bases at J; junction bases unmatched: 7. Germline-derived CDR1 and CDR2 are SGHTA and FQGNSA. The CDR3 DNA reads TGTGCCAGCAGCTTAGCGGGGACTAGCGGGAGACATAGTGAGCAGTTCTTC. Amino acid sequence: CASSLAGTSGRHSEQFF.

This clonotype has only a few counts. The CDR3 spells CSAAGGALGETQYF. In DNA, the CDR3 is TGCAGTGCAGCAGGCGGGGCGCTGGGGGAGACCCAGTACTTC. The chain is built from TRBV20-1 and TRBJ2-5, with D possibly matching TRBD2 (6 bases). Germline values: CDR1 DFQATT, CDR2 SNEGSKA (reference sequence). Trimming took 6 bases from V and 5 from J, leaving 19 bases between them. This CDR3 region has 14 residues.

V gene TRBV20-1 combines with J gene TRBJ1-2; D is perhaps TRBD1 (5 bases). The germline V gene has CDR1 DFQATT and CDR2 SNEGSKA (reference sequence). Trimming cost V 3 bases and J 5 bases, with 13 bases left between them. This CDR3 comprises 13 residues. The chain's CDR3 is CSASITGWYGYTF. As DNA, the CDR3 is TGCAGTGCTAGTATTACAGGATGGTATGGCTACACCTTC.

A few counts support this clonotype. The CDR3 sequence is CSERGSYNEQFF. CDR3 coding DNA: TGCAGCGAGAGGGGCTCCTACAATGAGCAGTTCTTC. The chain combines TRBV29-1 with TRBJ2-1; the D gene could be TRBD1 or TRBD2 (5 bases each). The V end was cut by 7 bases, the J end by 0 bases, with 7 bases between. CDR3 size: 12 residues. Looked up from germline, CDR1 is SQVTM and CDR2 is ANQGSEA.

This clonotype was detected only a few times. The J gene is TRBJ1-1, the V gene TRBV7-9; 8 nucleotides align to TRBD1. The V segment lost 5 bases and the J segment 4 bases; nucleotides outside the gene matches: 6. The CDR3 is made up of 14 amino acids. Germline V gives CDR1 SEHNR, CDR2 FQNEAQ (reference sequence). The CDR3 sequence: CASSRGQGVTEAFF. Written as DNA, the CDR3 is TGTGCCAGCAGCCGAGGACAGGGCGTCACTGAAGCTTTCTTT.

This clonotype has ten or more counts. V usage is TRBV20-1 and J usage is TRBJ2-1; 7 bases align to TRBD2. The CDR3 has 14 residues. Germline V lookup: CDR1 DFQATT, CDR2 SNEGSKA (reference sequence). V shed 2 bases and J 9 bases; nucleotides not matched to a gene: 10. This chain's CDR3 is CSARPLAAHGEQFF. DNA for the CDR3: TGCAGTGCTAGACCGCTAGCGGCCCACGGTGAGCAGTTCTTC.

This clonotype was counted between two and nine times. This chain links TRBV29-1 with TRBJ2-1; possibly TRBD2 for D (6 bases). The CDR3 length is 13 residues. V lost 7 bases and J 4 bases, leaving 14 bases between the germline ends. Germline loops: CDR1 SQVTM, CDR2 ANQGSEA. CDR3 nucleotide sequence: TGCAGCGAACTAGCCCTGGGGTACAATGAGCAGTTCTTC. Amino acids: CSELALGYNEQFF.

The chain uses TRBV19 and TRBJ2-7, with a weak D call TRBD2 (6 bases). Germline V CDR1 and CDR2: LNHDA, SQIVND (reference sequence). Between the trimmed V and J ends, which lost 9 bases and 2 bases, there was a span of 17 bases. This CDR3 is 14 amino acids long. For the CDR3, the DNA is TGTGCCAGCAACCCCGGGACTGCGACCTACGAGCAGTACTTC. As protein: CASNPGTATYEQYF.

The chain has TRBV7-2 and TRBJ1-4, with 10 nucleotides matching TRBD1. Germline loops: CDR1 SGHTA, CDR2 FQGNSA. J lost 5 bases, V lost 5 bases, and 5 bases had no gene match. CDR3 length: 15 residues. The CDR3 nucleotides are TGTGCCAGCAGCACCCGGACAGGGGGGAATGAAAAACTGTTTTTT. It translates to CASSTRTGGNEKLFF.

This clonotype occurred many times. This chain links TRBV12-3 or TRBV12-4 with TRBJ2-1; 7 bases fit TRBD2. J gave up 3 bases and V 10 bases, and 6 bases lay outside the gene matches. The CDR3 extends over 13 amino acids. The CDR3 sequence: CANSRDYYNEQFF. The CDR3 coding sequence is TGTGCCAACTCCCGGGACTACTACAATGAGCAGTTCTTC.

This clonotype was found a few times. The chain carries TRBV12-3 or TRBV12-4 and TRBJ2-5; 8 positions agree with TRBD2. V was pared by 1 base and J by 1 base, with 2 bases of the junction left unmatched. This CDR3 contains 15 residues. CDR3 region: CASSLGGGFQETQYF. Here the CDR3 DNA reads TGTGCCAGCAGTTTAGGCGGGGGGTTCCAAGAGACCCAGTACTTC.

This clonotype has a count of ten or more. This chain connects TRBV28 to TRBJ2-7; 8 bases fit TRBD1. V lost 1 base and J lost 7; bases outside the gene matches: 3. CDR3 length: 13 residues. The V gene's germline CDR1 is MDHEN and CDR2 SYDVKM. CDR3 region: CASSLLQGGEQYF. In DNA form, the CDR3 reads TGTGCCAGCAGTTTATTACAGGGGGGTGAGCAGTACTTC.

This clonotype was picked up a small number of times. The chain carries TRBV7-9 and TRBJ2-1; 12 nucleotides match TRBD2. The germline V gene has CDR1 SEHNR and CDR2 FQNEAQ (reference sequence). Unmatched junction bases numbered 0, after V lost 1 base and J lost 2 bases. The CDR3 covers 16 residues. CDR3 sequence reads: CASSLGTSGTYNEQFF. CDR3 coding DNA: TGTGCCAGCAGCTTAGGGACTAGCGGGACCTACAATGAGCAGTTCTTC.

CDR3 sequence (DNA): TGTGCCAGCAGCCAAATGGTTACCGGGGAGCTGTTTTTT. Translated, it gives CASSQMVTGELFF. The chain carries TRBV3-1 and TRBJ2-2; D is unresolved. The CDR3 covers 13 residues. Germline V gene lookup returns CDR1 LGHDT and CDR2 YNNKEL (reference sequence). V gave up 2 bases and J gave up 5 bases, with 6 bases separating them.

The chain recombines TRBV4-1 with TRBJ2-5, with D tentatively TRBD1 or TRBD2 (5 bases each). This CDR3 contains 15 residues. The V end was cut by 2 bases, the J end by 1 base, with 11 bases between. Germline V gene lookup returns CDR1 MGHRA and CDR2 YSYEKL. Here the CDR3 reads CASSQPGRSQETQYF. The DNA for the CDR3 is TGCGCCAGCAGCCAACCGGGACGGAGCCAAGAGACCCAGTACTTC.